Shown below are 24 T cell receptor beta chains from a single sample sequenced in a study of cytomegalovirus exposure and HLA in healthy donors. Researchers ran the PCR with 60 Vbeta and 13 Jbeta primers. Libraries were prepared by immunoSEQ multiplex PCR; TCRdb keeps only in-frame clonotypes and omits some of them. The data show 140,000 or so clones, about three quarters seen once. Sequencing used PBMCs. The receptors come from a woman aged 25 to 39 in good health and CMV-seronegative.

The rearrangement uses TRBV4-1 and TRBJ2-7; 11 nucleotides match TRBD2. The V gene's germline CDR1 is MGHRA and CDR2 YSYEKL. V shed 1 base and J 4 bases; nucleotides not matched to a gene: 3. The CDR3 totals 15 residues. CDR3 nucleotide sequence: TGCGCCAGCAGCCAAGTCCTAGCGGGAGGATACGAGCAGTACTTC. Translation gives CASSQVLAGGYEQYF.

The chain combines TRBV9 with TRBJ2-5; D may be TRBD1 (5 bases). Trimming took off 4 bases at V and 5 bases at J, with 18 bases between the two ends. Germline V CDR1 and CDR2: SGDLS, YYNGEE. There are 15 residues in the CDR3. CDR3 in amino acids: CASSSTGQGAETQYF. As DNA, the CDR3 is TGTGCCAGCAGCTCCACCGGACAAGGGGCGGAGACCCAGTACTTC.

The chain has TRBV7-3 and TRBJ1-1; no reliable D call. Germline loops: CDR1 SGHTA, CDR2 FQGTGA. With 2 bases removed from V and 3 bases from J, the gap between germline ends came to 7 bases. The CDR3 loop spans 13 amino acids. The CDR3 loop is CASSLDKDTEAFF. The CDR3 DNA reads TGTGCCAGCAGCTTAGACAAAGACACTGAAGCTTTCTTT.

The V gene is TRBV6-5, the J gene TRBJ2-2; 9 bases map to TRBD2. CDR1 and CDR2 from the germline V gene are MNHEY and SVGAGI. CDR3 length: 15 residues. The V gene end was trimmed by 5 bases and the J gene end by 6 bases; junction bases not matched to a gene: 7. CDR3 DNA sequence: TGTGCCAGCAGTCCCCGGGCGGGGGGGCCCGGGGAGCTGTTTTTT. Residues: CASSPRAGGPGELFF.

The chain is built from TRBV11-2 and TRBJ2-5, with D unclear. The CDR3 has 13 residues. Trimming removed 0 bases from V and 5 bases from J, with 7 bases in between. Per the germline V gene, CDR1 is SGHAT and CDR2 is FQNNGV. Here the CDR3 reads CASSLDASETQYF. The CDR3, as DNA: TGTGCCAGCAGCTTAGACGCGTCGGAGACCCAGTACTTC.

The chain recombines TRBV6-6 with TRBJ2-7; D is perhaps TRBD2 (6 bases). In germline, CDR1 is MNHNY, CDR2 SVGAGI (reference sequence). Deletions cut 5 bases from V and 5 bases from J, with 13 bases between. There are 13 residues in the CDR3. CDR3 sequence reads: CASSAGTANEQYF. CDR3 DNA: TGTGCCAGCAGTGCCGGGACTGCCAACGAGCAGTACTTC.

The gene calls are TRBV6-1 and TRBJ1-3, with 7 bases matching TRBD1. The V gene's germline CDR1 is MNHNS and CDR2 SASEGT. The CDR3 runs 15 residues. The junction had 6 bases not matched to a gene; V was cut back by 7 bases and J by 0 bases. The CDR3 nucleotides are TGTGCCAGCACTTGGACAGGCTCCTCTGGAAACACCATATATTTT. This encodes CASTWTGSSGNTIYF.

In this sample, this clone turned up a few times. The chain employs TRBV27 and TRBJ2-3; 7 nucleotides match TRBD1. CDR1 and CDR2 from the germline V gene are MNHEY and SMNVEV (reference sequence). V dropped 5 bases and J dropped 0; count of bases not matched to a gene: 5. The CDR3 is 15 amino acids. This chain's CDR3 is CASSPRGPSTDTQYF. DNA for the CDR3: TGTGCCAGCAGTCCTAGGGGGCCTAGCACAGATACGCAGTATTTT.

This clone has a handful of counts. The rearrangement uses TRBV6-1 and TRBJ1-6; D is unclear. Germline CDR1 is MNHNS and CDR2 is SASEGT. V was cut by 2 bases and J by 8 bases, with 13 bases left in between. The CDR3 runs 15 residues. The CDR3 region has the DNA TGTGCCAGCAGTGAACTTCAGGCACCTTATTCACCCCTCCACTTT. Amino acids: CASSELQAPYSPLHF.

The genes are TRBV14 and TRBJ2-7; TRBD2 matches 10 bases. The CDR3 is made up of 19 amino acids. Unmatched junction bases numbered 19, after V lost 4 bases and J lost 4 bases. CDR1 and CDR2 (germline): SGHDN, FVKESK. CDR3 in amino acids: CASSRRATSVAGGWYEQYV. Written as DNA, the CDR3 is TGTGCCAGCAGCCGGAGGGCCACCTCCGTAGCGGGGGGCTGGTACGAGCAGTACGTC.

The rearrangement joins TRBV6-6 to TRBJ1-1, with D perhaps matching TRBD1 (6 bases). CDR1 and CDR2 (germline): MNHNY, SVGAGI (reference sequence). V shed 6 bases and J shed 0 bases, with 11 bases lying between them. The CDR3 has 14 residues. Here the CDR3 reads CASRAGALNTEAFF. CDR3 DNA sequence: TGTGCCAGCAGGGCAGGGGCCCTGAACACTGAAGCTTTCTTT.

V is TRBV5-1 and J is TRBJ2-1; 7 nucleotides line up with TRBD1. The CDR3 length is 15 residues. V lost 8 bases to trimming and J lost 7 bases; unmatched junction nucleotides: 15. Germline V CDR1 and CDR2: SGHRS, YFSETQ. The CDR3 sequence is CASSTGQVEGNEQFF. The CDR3 DNA is TGCGCCAGTTCGACAGGACAGGTCGAGGGGAATGAGCAGTTCTTC.

This chain uses TRBV7-8 with TRBJ1-2; D perhaps matches TRBD1 (6 bases). With 5 bases removed from V and 13 bases from J, the gap between germline ends came to 20 bases. The CDR3 consists of 13 residues. In germline, CDR1 is SGHVS, CDR2 FQNEAQ. As DNA, the CDR3 is TGTGCCAGCAGCCCCGGGGGGACACCGGAACCCACCTTC. Amino acids: CASSPGGTPEPTF.

This clone was observed a few times. The chain links TRBV19 to TRBJ2-1; TRBD2 aligns across 10 bases. CDR1 and CDR2 (germline): LNHDA, SQIVND (reference sequence). The CDR3 has 16 amino acids. J lost 8 bases, V lost 5 bases, and 12 bases had no gene match. The CDR3 DNA sequence: TGTGCCAGTAGTGCCCTAGCGGGAGTAATTAGCTATGAGCAGTTCTTC. It codes for CASSALAGVISYEQFF.

The CDR3: CASSEGTGQMWAFF. The CDR3 nucleotides are TGTGCCAGCAGTGAAGGGACAGGGCAAATGTGGGCTTTCTTT. The V gene is TRBV2, the J gene TRBJ1-1; TRBD1 aligns across 8 bases. The CDR3 has 14 residues. The ends lost 1 base at V and 11 bases at J; junction bases unmatched: 9. From germline, CDR1 is SNHLY and CDR2 FYNNEI.

The CDR3 region has the DNA TGTGCCAGCAGCCTACTAGCGGGGGGACATGAGCAGTTCTTC. This gives the protein CASSLLAGGHEQFF. The gene calls are TRBV7-3 and TRBJ2-1, with 12 nucleotides matching TRBD2. CDR1 is SGHTA, CDR2 FQGTGA, per germline. CDR3 size: 14 residues. V was clipped by 5 bases and J by 8 bases; unmatched bases: 4.

J is TRBJ2-7 and V is TRBV14; 8 positions agree with TRBD1. The CDR3 covers 14 residues. CDR1 is SGHDN, CDR2 FVKESK, per germline. V shed 2 bases, J shed 4 bases, and the junction held 4 bases outside the gene matches. The CDR3 DNA follows: TGTGCCAGCAGCCAAACAGGGGGTGTTTACGAGCAGTACTTC. As protein: CASSQTGGVYEQYF.

The V call is TRBV9, the J call TRBJ1-5; D ambiguous. Germline assignment: CDR1 SGDLS and CDR2 YYNGEE. V was clipped by 0 bases and J by 4 bases, with 8 bases between them. This CDR3 contains 14 residues. CDR3 sequence (DNA): TGTGCCAGCAGCGTAGGTGGCCGTAATCAGCCCCAGCATTTT. It specifies CASSVGGRNQPQHF.

J is TRBJ2-2 and V is TRBV9; the D is unclear. This CDR3 spans 15 amino acids. Per germline, CDR1 SGDLS and CDR2 YYNGEE. The germline V and J ends were trimmed by 0 bases and 5 bases, with 11 bases remaining between them. The chain's CDR3 is CASSVGITETGELFF. The CDR3 region has the DNA TGTGCCAGCAGCGTAGGAATAACGGAGACCGGGGAGCTGTTTTTT. Combining the CDR3 with reference TRBV9 and TRBJ2-2 gives the whole variable domain DSGVTQTPKHLITATGQRVTLRCSPRSGDLSVYWYQQSLDQGLQFLIQYYNGEERAKGNILERFSAQQFPDLHSELNLSSLELGDSALYFCASSVGITETGELFFGEGSRLTVL.

V usage is TRBV5-1 and J usage is TRBJ2-2, with D perhaps TRBD1 (6 bases). V was clipped by 3 bases and J by 4 bases, with 7 bases between them. The CDR3 is 13 amino acids. Per the germline V gene, CDR1 is SGHRS and CDR2 is YFSETQ. CDR3 in amino acids: CASSSDSTGELFF. The CDR3 DNA reads as TGCGCCAGCAGCTCGGACAGCACCGGGGAGCTGTTTTTT.

V usage is TRBV28 and J usage is TRBJ1-2; TRBD1 aligns across 7 bases. The CDR3 runs to 14 residues. V lost 7 bases, J lost 8 bases, and 13 bases stayed unmatched. Germline V gives CDR1 MDHEN, CDR2 SYDVKM. As DNA, the CDR3 is TGTGCCAGCACCAAAGGACAGGACGTGGGCGGCTACACCTTC. This gives the protein CASTKGQDVGGYTF.

The chain carries TRBV11-2 and TRBJ2-3, with unresolved D. Germline CDR1 is SGHAT and CDR2 is FQNNGV. V was pared by 5 bases and J by 2 bases, with 14 bases between. This CDR3 is 15 amino acids long. The CDR3 DNA reads TGTGCCAGCAGCGGCCCCGATTTTTACACAGATACGCAGTATTTT. Its protein product is CASSGPDFYTDTQYF.

The chain uses TRBV18 and TRBJ2-5; 10 bases align to TRBD2. Trimming cost V 3 bases and J 3 bases; bases outside gene matches: 7. Germline CDR1 is KGHSH and CDR2 is LQKENI. This CDR3 has 16 residues. CDR3 residues: CASSPGRSGGKETQYF. CDR3 nucleotides: TGTGCCAGCTCACCGGGCCGTAGCGGGGGGAAAGAGACCCAGTACTTC.

J is TRBJ2-7 and V is TRBV6-1, with 10 bases aligning to TRBD2. CDR3 length: 14 amino acids. The V gene's germline CDR1 is MNHNS and CDR2 SASEGT. V was pared by 5 bases and J by 3 bases, with 4 bases of the junction left unmatched. CDR3 DNA: TGTGCCAGCAGTTGGACTAGCGGAAACTACGAGCAGTACTTC. Translated, it gives CASSWTSGNYEQYF.